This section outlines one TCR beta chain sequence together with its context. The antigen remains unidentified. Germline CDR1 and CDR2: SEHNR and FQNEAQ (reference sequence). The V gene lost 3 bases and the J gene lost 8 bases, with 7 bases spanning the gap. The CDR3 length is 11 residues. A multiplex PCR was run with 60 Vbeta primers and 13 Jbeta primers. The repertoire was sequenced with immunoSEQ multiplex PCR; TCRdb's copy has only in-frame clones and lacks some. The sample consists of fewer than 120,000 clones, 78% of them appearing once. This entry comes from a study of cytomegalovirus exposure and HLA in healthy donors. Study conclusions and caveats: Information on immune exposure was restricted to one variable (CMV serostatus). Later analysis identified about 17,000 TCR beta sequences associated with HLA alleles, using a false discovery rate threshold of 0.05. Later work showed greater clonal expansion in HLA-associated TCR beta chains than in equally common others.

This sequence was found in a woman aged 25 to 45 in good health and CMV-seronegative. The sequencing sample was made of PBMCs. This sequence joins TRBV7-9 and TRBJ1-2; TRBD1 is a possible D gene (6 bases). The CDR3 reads CASSLGAGYTF. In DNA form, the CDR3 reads TGTGCCAGCAGCTTGGGGGCGGGCTACACCTTC.